This entry features one T cell receptor beta chain sequence. Its antigen is not known. CDR3 length: 15 amino acids. Germline CDR1 is SGHRS and CDR2 is YFSETQ. Trimming removed 4 bases at V and 1 base at J, with 14 bases between. For TCRbeta, the library was prepared with unique molecular identifiers. TCRdb reprocessed the PCR reads via MiXCR and lists one record per CDR3 protein. The table records 600,000 to 700,000 distinct CDR3 sequences, under 15% of them present only once. The data derive from a study of T-cell reconstitution after alpha-beta-depleted transplantation in children. Study-level findings and limits: Some patients showed high day-60 TCRbeta diversity, which derived from surviving recipient T cells and thymic progenitors. T cells produced anew were the main source of T-cell counts and diversity one year after transplant.

The chain uses TRBV5-1 and TRBJ2-5, with TRBD1 as a possible D gene (6 bases). The specimen comprised PBMCs, sampled before TCRalphabeta/CD19-depleted stem cell transplant. The source of this sequence is a girl aged 2-10 years with congenital amegakaryocytic thrombocytopenia, due to receive a stem cell transplant. CDR3 residues: CASSNQNRVQETQYF. DNA of the CDR3: TGCGCCAGCAGCAATCAAAACAGGGTCCAAGAGACCCAGTACTTC.